This T cell receptor beta chain originates from a study of post-analysis software for immune sequencing data (dated by TCRdb to between 2015 and 2016). The study in broad terms: Recorded disease courses included relapsing-remitting, secondary progressive and progressive-relapsing multiple sclerosis, with some patients lacking subtype annotation. A subset of samples was prepared in parallel using single-end sample barcoding, then pooled and co-amplified after Illumina adapter ligation. The patient repertoires were compared against approximately eleven previously published healthy control repertoires obtained from donors aged 6 to 25 years.

To demonstrate the VDJtools post-analysis software, the study profiled TCR beta repertoires from the peripheral blood of 13 young patients with multiple sclerosis. The multiple sclerosis patients were children and adolescents between roughly 6 and 16 years of age. The full study reports these points: Significantly higher frequencies in patients than in controls were found for about five TRBV segments, including TRBV5-6, TRBV5-1 and TRBV20-1. Compared with controls, multiple sclerosis patients had significantly lower normalized Chao1 diversity, a finding suggesting substantial peripheral T-cell clonal expansion. The control group was slightly older than the multiple sclerosis patient group. When samples were clustered directly using the F measure, samples prepared in the same batch co-clustered strongly, which prompted a batch-effect correction.

This clonotype was seen a handful of times. The antigen this receptor binds is unknown. The input lacks base qualities; no much larger clone sits a single base away. Preparation of the library involved PCR. TCRdb shows the sequencer as Illumina HiSeq 2500. To reduce PCR and sequencing biases, unique molecular identifiers were built into the TCR beta cDNA libraries. Every 1 to 10 million input T cells yielded approximately 500,000 cDNA molecules, meaning each molecule approximated one T cell. The patient libraries were prepared and sequenced using the same protocol as the earlier healthy control dataset. Within a given batch, samples were prepared together, multiplexed and sequenced on the same HiSeq lane. For the original study's pipeline: Raw barcoded reads were processed with MIGEC, and single-read molecular identifier groups were discarded before consensus assembly and CDR3 extraction. Clonotype tables were post-analysed with VDJtools, and diversity was normalized by down-sampling all datasets to the smallest sample size. In repertoire overlap clustering, CDR3 amino acid sequences, but not nucleotide sequences, were matched to correct batch-related cross-sample contamination. The public reads were reprocessed in TCRdb via fastp at Q25 and MiXCR, keeping in-frame beta chains. CDR3 protein sequences are deduplicated, and each keeps its most common genes and DNA. The V and J calls here are based on TCRdb, not the publication. For this sample the table gives 600,000 to 750,000 distinct CDR3 sequences, of which more than 50% were detected only once. The ten largest make up approximately 10% of the sample.

Reading from cysteine to phenylalanine, the CDR3 counts 21 amino acids. Only the CDR3 part of the read is kept: 63 bases, read in frame from the first base. V is cut back by 4 bases and J by 0 bases, with 18 bases in the junction unmatched. From a lookup of the germline V gene, CDR1 and CDR2 are MGHRA and YSYEKL. This receptor was identified in a girl aged 2 to 9 with multiple sclerosis. Rearrangement joined TRBV4-1 to TRBJ2-1, and 10 junctional nucleotides match TRBD1. Sequences were obtained from blood. In nucleotide form, the sequence is TGCGCCAGCAGCCCCGGACCCCTGACAGGGGGCGGACAGAGCTCCTACAATGAGCAGTTCTTC. The resulting protein is CASSPGPLTGGGQSSYNEQFF.